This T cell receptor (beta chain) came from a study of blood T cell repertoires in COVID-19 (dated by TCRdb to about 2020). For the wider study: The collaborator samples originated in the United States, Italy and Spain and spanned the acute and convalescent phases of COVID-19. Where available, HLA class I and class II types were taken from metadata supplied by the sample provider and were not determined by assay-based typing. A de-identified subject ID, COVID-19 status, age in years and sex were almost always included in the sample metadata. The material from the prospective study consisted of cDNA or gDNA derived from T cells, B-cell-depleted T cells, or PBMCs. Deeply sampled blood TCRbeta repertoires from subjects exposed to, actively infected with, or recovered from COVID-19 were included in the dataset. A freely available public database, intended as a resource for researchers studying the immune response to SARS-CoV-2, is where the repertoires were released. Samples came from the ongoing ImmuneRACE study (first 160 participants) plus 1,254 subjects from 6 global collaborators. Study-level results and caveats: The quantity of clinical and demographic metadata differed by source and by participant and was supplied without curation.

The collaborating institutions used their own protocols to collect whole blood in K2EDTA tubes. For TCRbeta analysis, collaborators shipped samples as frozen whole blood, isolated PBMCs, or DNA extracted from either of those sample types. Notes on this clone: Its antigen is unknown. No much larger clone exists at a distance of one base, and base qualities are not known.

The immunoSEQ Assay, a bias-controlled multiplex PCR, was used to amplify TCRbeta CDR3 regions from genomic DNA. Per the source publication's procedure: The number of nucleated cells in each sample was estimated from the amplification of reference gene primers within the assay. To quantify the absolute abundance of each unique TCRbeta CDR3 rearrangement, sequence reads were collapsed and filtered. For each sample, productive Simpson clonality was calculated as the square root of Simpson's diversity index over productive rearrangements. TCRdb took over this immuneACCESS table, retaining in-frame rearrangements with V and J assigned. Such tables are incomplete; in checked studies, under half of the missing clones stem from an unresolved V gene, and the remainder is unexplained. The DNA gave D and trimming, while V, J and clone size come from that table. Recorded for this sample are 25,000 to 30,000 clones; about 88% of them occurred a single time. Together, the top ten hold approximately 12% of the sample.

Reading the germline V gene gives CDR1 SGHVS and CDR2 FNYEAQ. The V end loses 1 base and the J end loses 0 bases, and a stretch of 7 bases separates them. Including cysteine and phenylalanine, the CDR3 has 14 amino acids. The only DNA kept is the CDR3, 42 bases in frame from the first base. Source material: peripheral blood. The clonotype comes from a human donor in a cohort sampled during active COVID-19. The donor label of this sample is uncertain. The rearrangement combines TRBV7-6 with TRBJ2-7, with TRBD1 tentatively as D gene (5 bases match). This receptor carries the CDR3 CASSLDRSSYEQYF. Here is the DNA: TGTGCCAGCAGCTTAGACAGGAGCTCCTACGAGCAGTACTTC.